These 13 T cell receptor beta chains originate from one sample sequenced in a study of blood T cell repertoires in COVID-19. Sequencing used immunoSEQ multiplex PCR; TCRdb keeps in-frame clones, though not all of them. The table includes approximately 290,000 clones, roughly 80% detected once. Specimen: peripheral blood. These receptors were taken from a person aged 65 to 85 with COVID-19, enrolled during active disease.

The genes are TRBV5-1 and TRBJ1-1, with TRBD1 matching 10 bases. V lost 6 bases and J lost 8; bases outside the gene matches: 7. CDR3 length: 13 amino acids. Germline values: CDR1 SGHRS, CDR2 YFSETQ. The CDR3 loop is CASTWTGGTEAFF. Here the CDR3 DNA reads TGCGCCAGCACCTGGACAGGGGGAACCGAAGCTTTCTTT.

The chain has TRBV6-5 and TRBJ2-2; 7 bases align to TRBD1. The CDR3 sequence is 15 residues long. Losses at the gene ends were 6 bases for V and 5 bases for J; bases not matched to a gene: 9. In germline, CDR1 is MNHEY, CDR2 SVGAGI. The CDR3 reads CASSPRDSSTGELFF. CDR3 in DNA: TGTGCCAGCAGCCCAAGGGACAGCTCAACCGGGGAGCTGTTTTTT.

The rearrangement links TRBV5-1 to TRBJ2-7, with TRBD1 matching over 7 bases. Germline V CDR1 and CDR2: SGHRS, YFSETQ. J was trimmed by 9 bases and V by 3 bases; bases with no gene match: 12. This CDR3 has 14 residues. CDR3 coding DNA: TGCGCCAGCAGCTCAGGGACAGACCCGATGGTGCAGTACTTC. Translating gives CASSSGTDPMVQYF.

This sequence joins TRBV15 and TRBJ2-1; 11 bases agree with TRBD2. The CDR3 sequence is 14 residues long. Germline V CDR1 and CDR2: LNHNV, YYDKDF (reference sequence). Germline trimming cut 10 bases from V and 3 bases from J; bases unmatched to any gene: 5. In DNA, the CDR3 is TGTGCCATACATAGCGGGAGGGACTACAATGAGCAGTTCTTC. This codes for CAIHSGRDYNEQFF.

The rearrangement joins TRBV5-6 to TRBJ2-3; the match to TRBD2 covers 7 bases. CDR1 and CDR2 (germline): SGHDT, YYEEEE. The CDR3 runs 18 residues. After removal of 0 bases from V and 3 bases from J, the junction contained 13 bases not matched to a gene. In nucleotides, the CDR3 is TGTGCCAGCAGCTTGGGTGGGTTACGACTAGCCCAGACAGATACGCAGTATTTT. This gives the protein CASSLGGLRLAQTDTQYF. Full variable domain (remainder filled in from reference TRBV5-6 and TRBJ2-3): DAGVTQSPTHLIKTRGQQVTLRCSPKSGHDTVSWYQQALGQGPQFIFQYYEEEERQRGNFPDRFSGHQFPNYSSELNVNALLLGDSALYLCASSLGGLRLAQTDTQYFGPGTRLTVL.

V usage is TRBV20-1 and J usage is TRBJ1-6; D is possibly TRBD1 (5 bases). The germline V and J ends were trimmed by 0 bases and 17 bases, with 11 bases remaining between them. This CDR3 region has 11 residues. Germline V gene lookup returns CDR1 DFQATT and CDR2 SNEGSKA (reference sequence). CDR3 DNA: TGCAGTGCTAGAGATCCCGGGGGAATCCACTTT. Residues: CSARDPGGIHF.

This clone was detected only a few times. The rearrangement links TRBV6-5 to TRBJ2-7; 10 bases fit TRBD1. Germline CDR1 reads MNHEY; CDR2 reads SVGAGI. This CDR3 contains 15 residues. V shed 6 bases and J 7 bases; nucleotides not matched to a gene: 12. The DNA of the CDR3 is TGTGCCAGCAGCCGGGGACAGGGGATTCATTCAGAGCAGTACTTC. Translation gives CASSRGQGIHSEQYF.

The CDR3 nucleotides read TGTGCCAGCAGTGAGGGACAGGGAGTAAGCAATCAGCCCCAGCATTTT. As protein: CASSEGQGVSNQPQHF. The chain uses TRBV2 and TRBJ1-5; the match to TRBD1 covers 9 bases. The CDR3 is 16 amino acids. Trimming took 3 bases from V and 1 from J; bases not matched to a gene: 4. In germline, CDR1 is SNHLY, CDR2 FYNNEI. Full variable domain (rest looked up from reference TRBV2 and TRBJ1-5): EPEVTQTPSHQVTQMGQEVILRCVPISNHLYFYWYRQILGQKVEFLVSFYNNEISEKSEIFDDQFSVERPDGSNFTLKIRSTKLEDSAMYFCASSEGQGVSNQPQHFGDGTRLSIL.

This clone showed up just a few times. The rearrangement links TRBV4-1 to TRBJ1-1; no firm D call. Germline CDR1 MGHRA, CDR2 YSYEKL. This CDR3 has 16 residues. The germline V and J ends were trimmed by 0 bases and 1 base, with 12 bases remaining between them. CDR3 amino acids: CASSQDIIQWNTEAFF. The CDR3 DNA reads TGCGCCAGCAGCCAAGACATCATTCAGTGGAACACTGAAGCTTTCTTT.

This clone was seen once. This CDR3 is CASSSHPWGARQKRNQPQHF. The CDR3 nucleotides read TGTGCCAGCAGTTCGCATCCGTGGGGCGCCCGACAGAAGCGCAATCAGCCCCAGCATTTT. The genes are TRBV27 and TRBJ1-5; the D gene is possibly TRBD1 (5 bases). The V gene's germline CDR1 is MNHEY and CDR2 SMNVEV (reference sequence). V lost 4 bases and J lost 2, with 27 bases in between. The CDR3 loop spans 20 amino acids.

This chain connects TRBV14 to TRBJ2-3; TRBD1 might be the D (5 bases). Germline V gene sequence: CDR1 SGHDN, CDR2 FVKESK. The length of the CDR3 is 18 residues. V was pared by 1 base and J by 2 bases, with 19 bases between. CDR3 amino acids: CASSQGLQVLGNTDTQYF. The CDR3, as DNA: TGTGCCAGCAGCCAAGGGTTACAGGTACTGGGAAACACAGATACGCAGTATTTT.

V gene TRBV11-2 combines with J gene TRBJ1-2; no reliable D call. The V end was cut by 1 base, the J end by 7 bases, with 10 bases between. The V gene's germline CDR1 is SGHAT and CDR2 FQNNGV. The CDR3 totals 13 residues. The CDR3: CASSLGATGGYTF. The CDR3, as DNA: TGTGCCAGCAGCTTAGGAGCGACTGGTGGCTACACCTTC.

This chain links TRBV3-1 (or the pseudogene TRBV3-2) with TRBJ1-1, with 8 bases matching TRBD1. The CDR3 spans 11 residues. Germline CDR1 reads LGHDT; CDR2 reads YNNKEL (reference sequence). After removal of 4 bases from V and 11 bases from J, the junction contained 3 bases not matched to a gene. The chain's CDR3 is CASSPGTGAFF. For the CDR3, the DNA is TGTGCCAGCAGCCCTGGGACAGGCGCTTTCTTT.